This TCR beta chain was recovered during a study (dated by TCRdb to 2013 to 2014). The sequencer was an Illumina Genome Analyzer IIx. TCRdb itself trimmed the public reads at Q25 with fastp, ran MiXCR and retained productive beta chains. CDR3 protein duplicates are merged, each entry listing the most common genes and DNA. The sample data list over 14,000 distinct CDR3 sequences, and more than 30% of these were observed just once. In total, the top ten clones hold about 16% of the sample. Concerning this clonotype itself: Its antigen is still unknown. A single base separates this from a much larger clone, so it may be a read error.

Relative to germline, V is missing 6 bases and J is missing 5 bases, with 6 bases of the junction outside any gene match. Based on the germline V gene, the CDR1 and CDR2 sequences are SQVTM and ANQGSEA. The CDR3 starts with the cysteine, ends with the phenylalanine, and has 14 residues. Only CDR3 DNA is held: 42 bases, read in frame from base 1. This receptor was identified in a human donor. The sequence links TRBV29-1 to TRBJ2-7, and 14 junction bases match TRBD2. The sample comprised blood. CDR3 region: CSVEGLAGVDEQYF. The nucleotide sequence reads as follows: TGCAGCGTCGAGGGACTAGCGGGAGTTGACGAGCAGTACTTC.